Listed below are T cell receptor beta chains from one sample, sequenced in a study of T cell repertoires in cytomegalovirus infection. TCRdb recomputed calls from the reads with MiXCR, one row per CDR3 protein. Here the sample spans 250,000 to 300,000 distinct CDR3 sequences, less than 25% being singletons. No antigens are known for them. Sequenced here: cultured PBMCs, sampled from culture after CMV antigen stimulation. These receptors all come from a human donor in good health (CMV status not recorded). Some clones in this sample may be carry-over from other donors' samples. Each CDR3 is given with its conserved first and last residue. Fields, in order: clone size, V gene, J gene, CDR3 length, CDR3 protein. Not all rows give a size; the values are once, few, many and, for expanded clones, a class.

>.|TRBV24-1|TRBJ2-1|15
CATSDFNRGRNEQFF
>few|TRBV4-1|TRBJ2-1|16
CASSLEVGLGNNEQFF
>few|TRBV5-6|TRBJ2-7|13
CASSFRRAYEQYF
>many|TRBV7-8|TRBJ1-1|14
CASSIQGAGTEAFF
>.|TRBV6-2/TRBV6-3|TRBJ2-5|14
CASSTQITTETQYF
>many|TRBV7-2|TRBJ2-4|17
CASSLRPRGVAKNIQYF
>once|TRBV6-2/TRBV6-3|TRBJ1-1|14
CASSALTGGVGAFF
>many|TRBV9|TRBJ2-2|17
CASSVGLAGANTGELFF
>.|TRBV12-3/TRBV12-4|TRBJ2-1|15
CASSSGTGGNNEQFF
>.|TRBV7-2|TRBJ2-1|13
CASSLAGRDEQFF
>many|TRBV7-2|TRBJ1-1|13
CASSYRYNTEAFF
>many|TRBV7-2|TRBJ2-5|16
CASSSRQGLLQETQYF
>few|TRBV5-1|TRBJ2-5|16
CASSGGTGGYQETQYF
>.|TRBV30|TRBJ2-3|17
CAWSARRTSGRPDTQYF
>many|TRBV6-2/TRBV6-3|TRBJ1-2|12
CASSRTGAGYTF
>few|TRBV6-2/TRBV6-3|TRBJ2-7|17
CASSYLPGHDLSYEQYF
>many|TRBV7-9|TRBJ1-5|14
CASSLAGNNQPQHF
>few|TRBV4-3|TRBJ2-1|20
CASSQERLRTGARYYNEQFF
>few|TRBV2|TRBJ1-5|15
CASKGGEGGNQPQHF
>many|TRBV7-6|TRBJ1-4|15
CASSPKTARNEKLFF
>many|TRBV27|TRBJ1-6|15
CASRPPGQYNSPLHF
>many|TRBV7-9|TRBJ2-1|14
CASSLAGSYNEQFF
>.|TRBV5-1|TRBJ2-5|16
CASSLLVAGTSGTQYF
>.|TRBV19|TRBJ1-1|15
CASSILWTVNTEAFF
>once|TRBV7-4|TRBJ2-5|16
CASSPRDRGHSETQYF
>many|TRBV7-2|TRBJ2-5|14
CASSRLAGQETQYF
>.|TRBV12-3/TRBV12-4|TRBJ2-1|15
CASREGTSGSNEQFF
>many|TRBV7-2|TRBJ1-5|20
CASSSFVYPNSEYSNQPQHF